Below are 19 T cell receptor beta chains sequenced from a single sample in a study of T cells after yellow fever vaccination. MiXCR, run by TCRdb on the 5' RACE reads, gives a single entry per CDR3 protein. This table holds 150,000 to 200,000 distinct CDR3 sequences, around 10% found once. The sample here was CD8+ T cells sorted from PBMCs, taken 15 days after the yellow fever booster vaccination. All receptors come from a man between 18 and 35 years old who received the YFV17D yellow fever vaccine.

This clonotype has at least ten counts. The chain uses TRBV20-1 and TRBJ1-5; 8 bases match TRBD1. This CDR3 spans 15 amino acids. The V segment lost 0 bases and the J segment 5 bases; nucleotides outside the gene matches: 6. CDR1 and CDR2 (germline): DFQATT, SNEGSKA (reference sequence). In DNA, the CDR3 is TGCAGTGCTAGAGATGCGACAGGGGATCATCAGCCCCAGCATTTT. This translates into CSARDATGDHQPQHF.

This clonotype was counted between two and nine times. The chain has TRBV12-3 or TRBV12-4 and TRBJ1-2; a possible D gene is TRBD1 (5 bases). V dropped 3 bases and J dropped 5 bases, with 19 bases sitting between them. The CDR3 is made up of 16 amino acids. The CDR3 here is CASSLGESDGGYGYTF. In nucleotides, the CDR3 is TGTGCCAGCAGTTTGGGGGAATCGGATGGCGGGTATGGCTACACCTTC.

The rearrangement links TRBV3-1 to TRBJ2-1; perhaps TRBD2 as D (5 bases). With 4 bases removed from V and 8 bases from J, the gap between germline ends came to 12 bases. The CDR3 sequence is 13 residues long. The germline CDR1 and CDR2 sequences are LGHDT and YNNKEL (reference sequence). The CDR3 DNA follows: TGTGCCAGCAGCCGAAGTTCGGAGGATGAGCAGTTCTTC. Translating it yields CASSRSSEDEQFF.

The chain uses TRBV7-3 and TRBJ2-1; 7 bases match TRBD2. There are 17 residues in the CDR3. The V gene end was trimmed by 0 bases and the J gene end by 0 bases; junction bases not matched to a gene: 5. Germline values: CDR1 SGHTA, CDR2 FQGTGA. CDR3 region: CASSLTSGLSSYNEQFF. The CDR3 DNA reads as TGTGCCAGCAGCTTAACTAGCGGGCTTAGCTCCTACAATGAGCAGTTCTTC. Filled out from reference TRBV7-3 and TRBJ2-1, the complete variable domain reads GAGVSQTPSNKVTEKGKYVELRCDPISGHTALYWYRQSLGQGPEFLIYFQGTGAADDSGLPNDRFFAVRPEGSVSTLKIQRTERGDSAVYLCASSLTSGLSSYNEQFFGPGTRLTVL.

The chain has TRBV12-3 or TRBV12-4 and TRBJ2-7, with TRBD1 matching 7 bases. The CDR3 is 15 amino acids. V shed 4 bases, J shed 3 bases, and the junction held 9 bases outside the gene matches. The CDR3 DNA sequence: TGTGCCAGCAGTTCCACAGGGGCCCCCAACTACGAGCAGTACTTC. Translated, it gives CASSSTGAPNYEQYF.

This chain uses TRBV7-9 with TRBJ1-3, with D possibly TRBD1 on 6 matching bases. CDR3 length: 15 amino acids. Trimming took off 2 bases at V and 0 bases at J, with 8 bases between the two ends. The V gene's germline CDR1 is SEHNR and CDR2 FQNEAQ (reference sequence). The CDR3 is CASSLRTDSGNTIYF. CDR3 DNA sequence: TGTGCCAGCAGCTTAAGGACAGACTCTGGAAACACCATATATTTT.

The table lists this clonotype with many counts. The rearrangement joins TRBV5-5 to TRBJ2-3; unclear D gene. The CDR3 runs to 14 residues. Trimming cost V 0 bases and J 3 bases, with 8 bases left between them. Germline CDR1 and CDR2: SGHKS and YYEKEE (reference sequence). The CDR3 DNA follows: TGTGCCAGCAGCTTGGACGGTGGAACAGATACGCAGTATTTT. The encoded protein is CASSLDGGTDTQYF.

For the CDR3, the DNA is TGTGCCAGCAGTTTTTACGACAGTTACACTGAAGCTTTCTTT. This codes for CASSFYDSYTEAFF. The V call is TRBV28, the J call TRBJ1-1, with D perhaps TRBD1 (5 bases). Germline lookup yields CDR1 MDHEN and CDR2 SYDVKM. V lost 3 bases, J lost 3 bases, and 11 bases lay in between. This CDR3 comprises 14 residues. Combining the CDR3 with reference TRBV28 and TRBJ1-1 gives the whole variable domain DVKVTQSSRYLVKRTGEKVFLECVQDMDHENMFWYRQDPGLGLRLIYFSYDVKMKEKGDIPEGYSVSREKKERFSLILESASTNQTSMYLCASSFYDSYTEAFFGQGTRLTVV.

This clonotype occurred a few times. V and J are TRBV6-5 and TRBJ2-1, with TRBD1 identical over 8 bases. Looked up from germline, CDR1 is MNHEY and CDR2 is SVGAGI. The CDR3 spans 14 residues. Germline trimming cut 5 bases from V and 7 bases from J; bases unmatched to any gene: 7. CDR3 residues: CASSTDGTGNEQFF. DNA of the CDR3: TGTGCCAGCAGTACAGACGGGACAGGTAATGAGCAGTTCTTC.

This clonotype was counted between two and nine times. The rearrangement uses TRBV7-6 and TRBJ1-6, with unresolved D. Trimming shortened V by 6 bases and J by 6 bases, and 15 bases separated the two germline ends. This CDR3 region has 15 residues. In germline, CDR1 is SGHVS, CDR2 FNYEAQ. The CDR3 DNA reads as TGTGCCAGCAGTTCCGAAGGGAGGATTAATTCACCCCTCCACTTT. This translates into CASSSEGRINSPLHF.

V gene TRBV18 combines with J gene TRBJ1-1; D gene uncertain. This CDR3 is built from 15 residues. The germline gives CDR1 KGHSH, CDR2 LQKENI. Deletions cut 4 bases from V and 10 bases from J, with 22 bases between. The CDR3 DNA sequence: TGTGCCAGCTCACTCGGATCAGGCACTCACAGCGGAGCTTTCTTT. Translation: CASSLGSGTHSGAFF.

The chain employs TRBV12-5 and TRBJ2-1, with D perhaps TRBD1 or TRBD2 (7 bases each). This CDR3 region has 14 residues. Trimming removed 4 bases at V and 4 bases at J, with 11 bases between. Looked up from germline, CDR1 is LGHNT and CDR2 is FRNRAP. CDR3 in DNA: TGTGCTAGTGGTTCCAGGGGGGGGTACAATGAGCAGTTCTTC. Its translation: CASGSRGGYNEQFF.

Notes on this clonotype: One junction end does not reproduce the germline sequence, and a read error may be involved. Here the CDR3 DNA reads TGCGCCAGCTGCCAAGTGGGGGGAGACTATGGGTACACCTTC. Amino acid sequence: CASCQVGGDYGYTF. The genes are TRBV4-1 and TRBJ1-2, with a tentative D call TRBD1 (5 bases). Germline V lookup: CDR1 MGHRA, CDR2 YSYEKL. The CDR3 contains 14 residues.

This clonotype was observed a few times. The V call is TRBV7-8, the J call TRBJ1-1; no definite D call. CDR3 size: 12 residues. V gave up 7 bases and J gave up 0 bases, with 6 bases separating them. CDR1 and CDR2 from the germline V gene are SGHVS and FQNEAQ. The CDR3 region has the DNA TGTGCCAGCACGGAGATGAACACTGAAGCTTTCTTT. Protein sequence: CASTEMNTEAFF. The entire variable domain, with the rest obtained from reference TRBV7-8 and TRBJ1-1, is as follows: GAGVSQSPRYKVAKRGQDVALRCDPISGHVSLFWYQQALGQGPEFLTYFQNEAQLDKSGLPSDRFFAERPEGSVSTLKIQRTQQEDSAVYLCASTEMNTEAFFGQGTRLTVV.

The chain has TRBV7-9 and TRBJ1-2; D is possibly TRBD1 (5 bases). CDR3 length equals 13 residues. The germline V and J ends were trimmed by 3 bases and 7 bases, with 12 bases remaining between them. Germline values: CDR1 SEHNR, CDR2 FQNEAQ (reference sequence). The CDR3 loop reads CASSFWDAFGYTF. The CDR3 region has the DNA TGTGCCAGCAGCTTTTGGGACGCCTTTGGCTACACCTTC.

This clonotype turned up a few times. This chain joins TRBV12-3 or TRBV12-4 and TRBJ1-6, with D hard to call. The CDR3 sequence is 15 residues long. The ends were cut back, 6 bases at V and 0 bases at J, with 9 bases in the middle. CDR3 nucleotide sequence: TGTGCCAGCAGCAGCAGTTTCTCCTATAATTCACCCCTCCACTTT. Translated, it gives CASSSSFSYNSPLHF.

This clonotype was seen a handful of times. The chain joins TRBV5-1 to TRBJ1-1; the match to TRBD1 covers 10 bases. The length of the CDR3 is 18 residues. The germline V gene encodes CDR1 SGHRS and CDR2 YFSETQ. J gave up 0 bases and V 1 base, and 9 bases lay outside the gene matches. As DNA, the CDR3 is TGCGCCAGCAGCTTGTGGCTTGGGGGACAGGGGATGAACACTGAAGCTTTCTTT. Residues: CASSLWLGGQGMNTEAFF.

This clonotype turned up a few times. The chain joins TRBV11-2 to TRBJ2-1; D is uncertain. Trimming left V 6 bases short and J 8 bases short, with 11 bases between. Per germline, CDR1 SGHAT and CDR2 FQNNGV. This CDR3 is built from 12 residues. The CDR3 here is CASRRLGHEQFF. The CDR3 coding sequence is TGTGCCAGCAGGAGACTCGGCCATGAGCAGTTCTTC.

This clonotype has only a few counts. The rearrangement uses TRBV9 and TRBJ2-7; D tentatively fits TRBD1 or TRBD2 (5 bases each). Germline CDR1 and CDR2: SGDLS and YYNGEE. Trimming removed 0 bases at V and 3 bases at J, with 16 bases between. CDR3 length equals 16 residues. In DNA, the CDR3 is TGTGCCAGCAGCGTAGACGGGACGGGGAACTTCTACGAGCAGTACTTC. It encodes CASSVDGTGNFYEQYF. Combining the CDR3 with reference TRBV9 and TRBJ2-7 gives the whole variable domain DSGVTQTPKHLITATGQRVTLRCSPRSGDLSVYWYQQSLDQGLQFLIQYYNGEERAKGNILERFSAQQFPDLHSELNLSSLELGDSALYFCASSVDGTGNFYEQYFGPGTRLTVT.